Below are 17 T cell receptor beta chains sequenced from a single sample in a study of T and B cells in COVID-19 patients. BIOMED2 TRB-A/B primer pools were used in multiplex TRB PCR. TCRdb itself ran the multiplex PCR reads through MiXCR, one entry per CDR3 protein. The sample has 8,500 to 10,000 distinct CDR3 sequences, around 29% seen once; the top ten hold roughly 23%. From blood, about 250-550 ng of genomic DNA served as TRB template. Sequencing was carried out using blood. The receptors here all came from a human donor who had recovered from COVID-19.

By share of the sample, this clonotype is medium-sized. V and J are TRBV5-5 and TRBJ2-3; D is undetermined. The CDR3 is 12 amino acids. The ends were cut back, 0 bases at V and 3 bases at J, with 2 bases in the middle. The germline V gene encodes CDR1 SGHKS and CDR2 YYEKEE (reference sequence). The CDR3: CASSLATDTQYF. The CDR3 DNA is TGTGCCAGCAGCTTGGCGACAGATACGCAGTATTTT.

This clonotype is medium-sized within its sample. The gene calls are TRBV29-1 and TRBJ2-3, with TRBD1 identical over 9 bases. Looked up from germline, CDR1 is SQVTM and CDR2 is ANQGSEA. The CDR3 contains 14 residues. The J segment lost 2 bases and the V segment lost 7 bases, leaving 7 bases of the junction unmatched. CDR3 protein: CSALGQGPTDTQYF. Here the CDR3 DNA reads TGCAGCGCCCTAGGACAGGGGCCCACAGATACGCAGTATTTT.

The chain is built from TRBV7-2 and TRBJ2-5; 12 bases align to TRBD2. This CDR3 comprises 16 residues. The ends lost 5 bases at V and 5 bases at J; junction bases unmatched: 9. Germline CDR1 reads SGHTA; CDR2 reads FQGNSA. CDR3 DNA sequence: TGTGCCAGCAGCCCCAGACTAGCGGGGGCGCGGGAGACCCAGTACTTC. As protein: CASSPRLAGARETQYF.

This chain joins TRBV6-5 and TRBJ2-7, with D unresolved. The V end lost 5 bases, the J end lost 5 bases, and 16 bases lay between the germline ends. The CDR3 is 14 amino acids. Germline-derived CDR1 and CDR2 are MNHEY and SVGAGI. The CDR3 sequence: CASSAGSPPHEQYF. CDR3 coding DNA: TGTGCCAGCAGTGCCGGATCCCCGCCCCACGAGCAGTACTTC.

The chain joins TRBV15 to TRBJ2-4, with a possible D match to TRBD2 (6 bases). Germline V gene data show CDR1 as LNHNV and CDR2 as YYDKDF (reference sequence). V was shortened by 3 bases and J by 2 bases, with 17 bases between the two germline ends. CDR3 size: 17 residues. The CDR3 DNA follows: TGTGCCACCAGCAGTGGGGACGGAGGGGCTACCAAAAACATTCAGTACTTC. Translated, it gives CATSSGDGGATKNIQYF.

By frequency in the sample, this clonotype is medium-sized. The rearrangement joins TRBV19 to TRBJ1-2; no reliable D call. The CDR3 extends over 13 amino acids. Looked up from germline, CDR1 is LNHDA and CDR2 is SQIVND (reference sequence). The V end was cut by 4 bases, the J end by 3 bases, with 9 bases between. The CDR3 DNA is TGTGCCAGTAGTAGAAGGACCGACTATGGCTACACCTTC. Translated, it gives CASSRRTDYGYTF.

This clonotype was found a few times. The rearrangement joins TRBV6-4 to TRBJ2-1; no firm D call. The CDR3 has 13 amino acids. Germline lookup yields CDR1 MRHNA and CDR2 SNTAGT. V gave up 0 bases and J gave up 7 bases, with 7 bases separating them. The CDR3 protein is CASSDSITNEQFF. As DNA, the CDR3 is TGTGCCAGCAGTGACTCGATCACAAATGAGCAGTTCTTC.

CDR3 nucleotides: TGCAGTGCTAGAGATTTCGGGCCCCAAAATGAAAAACTGTTTTTT. It encodes CSARDFGPQNEKLFF. This chain uses TRBV20-1 with TRBJ1-4; D remains ambiguous. The germline V gene has CDR1 DFQATT and CDR2 SNEGSKA (reference sequence). This CDR3 is built from 15 residues. Trimming removed 0 bases from V and 5 bases from J, with 13 bases in between.

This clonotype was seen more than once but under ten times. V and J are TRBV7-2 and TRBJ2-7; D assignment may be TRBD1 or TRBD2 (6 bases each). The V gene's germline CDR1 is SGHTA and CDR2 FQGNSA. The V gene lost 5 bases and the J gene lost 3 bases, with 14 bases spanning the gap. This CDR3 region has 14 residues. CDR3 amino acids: CASSLGGQGYEQYF. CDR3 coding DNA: TGTGCCAGCAGCCTAGGGGGGCAGGGCTACGAGCAGTACTTC.

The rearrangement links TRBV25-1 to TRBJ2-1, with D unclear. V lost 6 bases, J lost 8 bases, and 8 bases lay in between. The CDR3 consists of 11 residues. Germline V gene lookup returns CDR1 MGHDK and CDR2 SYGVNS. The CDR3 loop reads CASSSMDEQFF. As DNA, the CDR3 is TGTGCCAGCAGCTCCATGGATGAGCAGTTCTTC.

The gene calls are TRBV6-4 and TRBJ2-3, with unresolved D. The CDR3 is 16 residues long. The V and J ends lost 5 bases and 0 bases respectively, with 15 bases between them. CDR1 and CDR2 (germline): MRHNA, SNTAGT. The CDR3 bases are TGTGCCAGCAGTCTGATCCGGCGGCTCAGCACAGATACGCAGTATTTT. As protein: CASSLIRRLSTDTQYF.

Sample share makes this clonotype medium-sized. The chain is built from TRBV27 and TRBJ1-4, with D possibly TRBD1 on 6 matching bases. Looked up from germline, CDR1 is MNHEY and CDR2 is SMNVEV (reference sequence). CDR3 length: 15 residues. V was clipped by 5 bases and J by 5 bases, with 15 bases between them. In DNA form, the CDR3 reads TGTGCCAGCAGTCCCCTGGGGGCTAGGAATGAAAAACTGTTTTTT. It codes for CASSPLGARNEKLFF.

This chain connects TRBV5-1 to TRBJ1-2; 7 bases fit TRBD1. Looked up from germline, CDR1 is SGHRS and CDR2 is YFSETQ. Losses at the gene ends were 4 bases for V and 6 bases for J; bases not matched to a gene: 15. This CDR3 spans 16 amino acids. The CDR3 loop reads CASSPRTGGSSNGYTF. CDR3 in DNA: TGCGCCAGCAGCCCGAGGACAGGAGGGTCCTCCAATGGCTACACCTTC.

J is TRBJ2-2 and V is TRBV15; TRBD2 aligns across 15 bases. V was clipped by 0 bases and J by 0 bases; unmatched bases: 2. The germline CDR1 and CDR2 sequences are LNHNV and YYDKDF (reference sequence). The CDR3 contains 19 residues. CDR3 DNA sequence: TGTGCCACCAGCAGAGATGGGACTAGCGGGGGGACGAACACCGGGGAGCTGTTTTTT. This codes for CATSRDGTSGGTNTGELFF.

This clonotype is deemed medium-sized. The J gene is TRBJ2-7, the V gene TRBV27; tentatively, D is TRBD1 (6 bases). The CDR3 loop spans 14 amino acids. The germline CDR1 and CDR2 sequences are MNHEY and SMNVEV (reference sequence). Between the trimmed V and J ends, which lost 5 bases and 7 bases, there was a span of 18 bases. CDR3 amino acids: CASSPGTLLREQYF. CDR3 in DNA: TGTGCCAGCAGTCCCGGGACATTACTACGGGAGCAGTACTTC.

CDR3 protein: CSARTEEEKLFF. In DNA, the CDR3 is TGCAGTGCTAGGACGGAAGAGGAGAAACTGTTTTTT. The chain is built from TRBV20-1 and TRBJ1-4; D ambiguous. V was cut by 3 bases and J by 11 bases, with 13 bases left in between. Germline values: CDR1 DFQATT, CDR2 SNEGSKA (reference sequence). The CDR3 is 12 amino acids.

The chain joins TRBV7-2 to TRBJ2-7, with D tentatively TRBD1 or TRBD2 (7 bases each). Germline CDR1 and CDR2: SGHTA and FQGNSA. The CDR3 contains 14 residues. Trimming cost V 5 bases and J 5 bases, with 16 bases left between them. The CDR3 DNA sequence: TGTGCCAGCAGCCAACAGGGGCGGGGGCACGAGCAGTACTTC. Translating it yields CASSQQGRGHEQYF. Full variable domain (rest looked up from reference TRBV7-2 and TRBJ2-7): GAGVSQSPSNKVTEKGKDVELRCDPISGHTALYWYRQSLGQGLEFLIYFQGNSAPDKSGLPSDRFSAERTGGSVSTLTIQRTQQEDSAVYLCASSQQGRGHEQYFGPGTRLTVT.